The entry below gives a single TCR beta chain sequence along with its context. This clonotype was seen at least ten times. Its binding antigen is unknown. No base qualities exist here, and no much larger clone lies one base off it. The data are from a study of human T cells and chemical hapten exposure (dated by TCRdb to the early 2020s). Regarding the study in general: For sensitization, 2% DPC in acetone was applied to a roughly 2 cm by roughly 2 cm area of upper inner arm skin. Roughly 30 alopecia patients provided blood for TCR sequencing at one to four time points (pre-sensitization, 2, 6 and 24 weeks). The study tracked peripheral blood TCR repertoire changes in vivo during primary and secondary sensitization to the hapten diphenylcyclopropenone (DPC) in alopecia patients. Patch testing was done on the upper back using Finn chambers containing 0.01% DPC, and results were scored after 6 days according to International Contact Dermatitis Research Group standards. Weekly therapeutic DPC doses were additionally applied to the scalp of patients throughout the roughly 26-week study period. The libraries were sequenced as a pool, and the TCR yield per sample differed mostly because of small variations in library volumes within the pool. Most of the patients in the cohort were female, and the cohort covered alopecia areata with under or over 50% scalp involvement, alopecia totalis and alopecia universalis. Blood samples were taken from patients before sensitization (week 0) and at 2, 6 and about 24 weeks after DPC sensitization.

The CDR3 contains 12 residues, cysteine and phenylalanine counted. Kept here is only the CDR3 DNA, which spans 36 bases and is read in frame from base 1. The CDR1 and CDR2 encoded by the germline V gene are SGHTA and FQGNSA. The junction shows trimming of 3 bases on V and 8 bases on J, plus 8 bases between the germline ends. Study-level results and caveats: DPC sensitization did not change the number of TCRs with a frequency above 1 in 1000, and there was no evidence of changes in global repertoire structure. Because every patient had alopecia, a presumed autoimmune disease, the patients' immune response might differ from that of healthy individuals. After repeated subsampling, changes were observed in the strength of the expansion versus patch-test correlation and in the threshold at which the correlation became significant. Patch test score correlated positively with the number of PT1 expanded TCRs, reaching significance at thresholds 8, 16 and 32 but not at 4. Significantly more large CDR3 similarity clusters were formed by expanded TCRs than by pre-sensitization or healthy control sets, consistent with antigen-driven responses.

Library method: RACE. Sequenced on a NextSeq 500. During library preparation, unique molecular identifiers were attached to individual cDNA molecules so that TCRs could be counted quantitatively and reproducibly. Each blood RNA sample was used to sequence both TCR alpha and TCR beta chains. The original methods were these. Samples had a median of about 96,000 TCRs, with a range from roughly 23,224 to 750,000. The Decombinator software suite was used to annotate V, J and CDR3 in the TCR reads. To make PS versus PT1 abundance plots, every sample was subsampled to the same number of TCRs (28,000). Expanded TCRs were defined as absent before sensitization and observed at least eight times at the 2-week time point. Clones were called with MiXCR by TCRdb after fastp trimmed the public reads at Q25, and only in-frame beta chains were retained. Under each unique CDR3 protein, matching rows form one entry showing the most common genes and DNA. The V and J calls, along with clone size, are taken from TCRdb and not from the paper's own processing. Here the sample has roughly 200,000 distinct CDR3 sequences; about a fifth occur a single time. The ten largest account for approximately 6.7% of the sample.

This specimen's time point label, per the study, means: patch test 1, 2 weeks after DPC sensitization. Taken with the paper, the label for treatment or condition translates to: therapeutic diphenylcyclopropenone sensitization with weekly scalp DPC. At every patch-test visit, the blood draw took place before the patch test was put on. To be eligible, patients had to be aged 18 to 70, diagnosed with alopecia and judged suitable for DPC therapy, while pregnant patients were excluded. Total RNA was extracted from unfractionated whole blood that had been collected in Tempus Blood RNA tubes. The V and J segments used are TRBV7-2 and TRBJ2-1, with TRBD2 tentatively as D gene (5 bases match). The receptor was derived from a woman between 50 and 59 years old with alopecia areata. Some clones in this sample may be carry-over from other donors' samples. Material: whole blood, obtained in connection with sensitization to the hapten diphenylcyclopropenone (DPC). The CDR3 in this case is CASSFGGYEQFF. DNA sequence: TGTGCCAGCAGCTTTGGAGGATATGAGCAGTTCTTC.